Below, 24 T cell receptor beta chains from the same sample are listed, as sequenced in a study of CXCR3-negative and CXCR3-positive naive CD8 T cells. The study's findings and limits: Naive cells with CXCR3 showed TRB CDR3s that were more hydrophobic than those in CXCR3-negative naive cells.

Antigens for these TCRs are unknown. With UMI labels, 5' RACE was used to prepare the TRB cDNA libraries. Each CDR3 protein gets one entry in TCRdb, which reprocessed the 5' RACE reads and gives no DNA. This sample contains 130,000 to 150,000 distinct CDR3 sequences. The specimen was naive CXCR3+ CD8+ T cells from blood. Subset specified: CD45RO-CCR7+CD27+CD95- naive CD8+ T cells expressing CXCR3 (TNR3+). These TCRs come from a human donor in good health. Some clones in this sample may be carry-over from other donors' samples.

CDR3 in amino acids: CSVEKGTYGYTF. This rearrangement joins TRBV29-1 to TRBJ1-2. This CDR3 spans 12 amino acids. Germline V gene sequence: CDR1 SQVTM, CDR2 ANQGSEA. Supplemented by reference TRBV29-1 and TRBJ1-2, the full variable domain reads SAVISQKPSRDICQRGTSLTIQCQVDSQVTMMFWYRQQPGQSLTLIATANQGSEATYESGFVIDKFPISRPNLTFSTLTVSNMSPEDSSIYLCSVEKGTYGYTFGSGTRLTVV.

The chain recombines TRBV7-9 with TRBJ1-1; TCRdb outputs TRBD1, but without DNA this stays unchecked. The CDR3 sequence is 15 residues long. The germline CDR1 and CDR2 sequences are SEHNR and FQNEAQ (reference sequence). CDR3 protein: CASSTRQGMNTEAFF.

The chain uses TRBV20-1 and TRBJ1-2; TCRdb names TRBD1, which stays unverified in the absence of DNA. The CDR3 length is 11 residues. Per the germline V gene, CDR1 is DFQATT and CDR2 is SNEGSKA (reference sequence). The CDR3 spells CGAGLLGGYTF.

V is TRBV27 and J is TRBJ1-1. CDR3 length equals 14 residues. Germline loops: CDR1 MNHEY, CDR2 SMNVEV (reference sequence). The CDR3 loop is CASSLLGGGTEAFF.

The gene calls are TRBV20-1 and TRBJ2-7. Germline lookup yields CDR1 DFQATT and CDR2 SNEGSKA (reference sequence). This CDR3 has 13 residues. The CDR3 is CSAREGRTYEQYF.

The V and J genes are TRBV27 and TRBJ1-1; TCRdb returns TRBD1, unconfirmable since there is no DNA. Germline V gene data show CDR1 as MNHEY and CDR2 as SMNVEV (reference sequence). The CDR3 consists of 14 residues. The CDR3 region is CASSLGGGNTEAFF.

This sequence joins TRBV5-5 and TRBJ2-7; TCRdb outputs TRBD1, but without DNA this stays unchecked. The germline V gene encodes CDR1 SGHKS and CDR2 YYEKEE (reference sequence). The CDR3 is 16 residues long. CDR3 region: CASSLALGQSSYEQYF.

The V and J genes are TRBV19 and TRBJ1-2. CDR3 length equals 14 residues. CDR1 is LNHDA and CDR2 is SQIVND in the germline V gene (reference sequence). Here the CDR3 reads CASNLWVSSDGYTF.

This chain connects TRBV30 to TRBJ2-7. In germline, CDR1 is GTSNPN, CDR2 SVGIG (reference sequence). CDR3 length: 13 residues. This chain's CDR3 is CAWSEDSPYEQYF.

This chain joins TRBV15 and TRBJ2-7; TCRdb's D gene call, TRBD2, goes unchecked for lack of DNA. The V gene's germline CDR1 is LNHNV and CDR2 YYDKDF (reference sequence). This CDR3 has 16 amino acids. The CDR3 sequence: CATSRDGSGRAYEQYF.

The chain has TRBV7-9 and TRBJ2-7; TCRdb outputs TRBD2, but without DNA this stays unchecked. The CDR3 is 16 amino acids. In germline, CDR1 is SEHNR, CDR2 FQNEAQ (reference sequence). The CDR3 loop is CASSLSLAVISYEQYF. The full variable domain, rest sourced from reference TRBV7-9 and TRBJ2-7, is DTGVSQNPRHKITKRGQNVTFRCDPISEHNRLYWYRQTLGQGPEFLTYFQNEAQLEKSRLLSDRFSAERPKGSFSTLEIQRTEQGDSAMYLCASSLSLAVISYEQYFGPGTRLTVT.

This chain links TRBV27 with TRBJ1-1; TCRdb's D call of TRBD1 is untestable without DNA. This CDR3 has 17 amino acids. Looked up from germline, CDR1 is MNHEY and CDR2 is SMNVEV (reference sequence). The chain's CDR3 is CASSSTQDGLGNTEAFF.

The CDR3 protein is CSVEDRVGTEAFF. The chain employs TRBV29-1 and TRBJ1-1; TCRdb selects TRBD1, and the lack of DNA leaves this call unchecked. Germline values: CDR1 SQVTM, CDR2 ANQGSEA. This CDR3 has 13 amino acids.

This rearrangement joins TRBV19 to TRBJ1-5. CDR3 length equals 14 residues. The germline gives CDR1 LNHDA, CDR2 SQIVND (reference sequence). The CDR3 here is CASSIREPSWPQHF.

The chain has TRBV7-9 and TRBJ1-1. This CDR3 region has 13 residues. The germline gives CDR1 SEHNR, CDR2 FQNEAQ (reference sequence). The CDR3 sequence: CASSPAGDTEAFF.

The chain combines TRBV27 with TRBJ1-2; TCRdb's D gene call, TRBD1, goes unchecked for lack of DNA. The CDR3 is 14 amino acids. Germline CDR1 and CDR2: MNHEY and SMNVEV (reference sequence). The CDR3 sequence: CASSFQGQLYGYTF.

The rearrangement uses TRBV5-1 and TRBJ2-1; TCRdb calls TRBD2, which cannot be checked without DNA. Per germline, CDR1 SGHRS and CDR2 YFSETQ. CDR3 length: 15 residues. This CDR3 reads CASSPGTSEYNEQFF.

The CDR3 region is CASSGSSGTSTYNEQFF. V usage is TRBV9 and J usage is TRBJ2-1; TCRdb reports TRBD2, a call that lacks DNA to check it against. CDR1 is SGDLS, CDR2 YYNGEE, per germline. CDR3 size: 17 residues.

The chain couples TRBV9 to TRBJ2-1. The CDR3 runs to 15 residues. CDR1 SGDLS and CDR2 YYNGEE come from the germline V gene. CDR3 protein: CASSVEQISYNEQFF. The whole variable domain, filled in from reference TRBV9 and TRBJ2-1, reads DSGVTQTPKHLITATGQRVTLRCSPRSGDLSVYWYQQSLDQGLQFLIQYYNGEERAKGNILERFSAQQFPDLHSELNLSSLELGDSALYFCASSVEQISYNEQFFGPGTRLTVL.

This chain uses TRBV2 with TRBJ2-7; there is no DNA to check the TCRdb D call of TRBD1. Per the germline V gene, CDR1 is SNHLY and CDR2 is FYNNEI. The CDR3 extends over 12 amino acids. CDR3 residues: CARRTGGSEQYF.

The gene calls are TRBV20-1 and TRBJ2-7. CDR1 and CDR2 (germline): DFQATT, SNEGSKA (reference sequence). CDR3 size: 13 residues. The chain's CDR3 is CSAGVHTSYEQYF.

The CDR3: CASSFYPGSGAEAFF. The chain joins TRBV5-6 to TRBJ1-1; checking the TCRdb D call of TRBD1 is not possible without DNA. This CDR3 has 15 residues. From germline, CDR1 is SGHDT and CDR2 YYEEEE. Complete variable domain (other parts from reference TRBV5-6 and TRBJ1-1): DAGVTQSPTHLIKTRGQQVTLRCSPKSGHDTVSWYQQALGQGPQFIFQYYEEEERQRGNFPDRFSGHQFPNYSSELNVNALLLGDSALYLCASSFYPGSGAEAFFGQGTRLTVV.

The V gene is TRBV6-6, the J gene TRBJ2-1; the TCRdb call, TRBD1, lacks DNA for checking. The CDR3 spans 14 residues. CDR1 and CDR2 from the germline V gene are MNHNY and SVGAGI (reference sequence). CDR3 loop: CASSRWDSNNEQFF.

V is TRBV7-2 and J is TRBJ1-5; TCRdb proposes TRBD1, but this gene call is untestable without DNA. Looked up from germline, CDR1 is SGHTA and CDR2 is FQGNSA. The CDR3 is 14 amino acids. CDR3 amino acids: CASSLGGANQPQHF.